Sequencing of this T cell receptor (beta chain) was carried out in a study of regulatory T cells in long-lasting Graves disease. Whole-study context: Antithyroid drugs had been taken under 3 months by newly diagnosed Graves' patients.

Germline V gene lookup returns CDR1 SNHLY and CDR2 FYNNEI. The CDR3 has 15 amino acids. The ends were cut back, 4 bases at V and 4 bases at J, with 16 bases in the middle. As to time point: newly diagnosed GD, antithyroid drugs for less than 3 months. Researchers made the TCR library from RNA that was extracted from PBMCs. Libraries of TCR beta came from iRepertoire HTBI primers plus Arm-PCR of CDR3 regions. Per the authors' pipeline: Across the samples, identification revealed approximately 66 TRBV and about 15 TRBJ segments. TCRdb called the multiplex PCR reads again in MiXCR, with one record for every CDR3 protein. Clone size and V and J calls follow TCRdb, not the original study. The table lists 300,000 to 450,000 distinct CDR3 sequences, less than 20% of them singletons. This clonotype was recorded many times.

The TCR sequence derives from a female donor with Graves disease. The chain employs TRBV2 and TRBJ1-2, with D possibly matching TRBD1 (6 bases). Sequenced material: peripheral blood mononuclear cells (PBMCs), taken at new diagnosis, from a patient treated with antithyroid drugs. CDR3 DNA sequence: TGTGCCAGCAGTGTCGGGGGGCAGGGGATCTATGGCTACACCTTC. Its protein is CASSVGGQGIYGYTF. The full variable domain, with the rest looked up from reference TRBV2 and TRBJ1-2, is EPEVTQTPSHQVTQMGQEVILRCVPISNHLYFYWYRQILGQKVEFLVSFYNNEISEKSEIFDDQFSVERPDGSNFTLKIRSTKLEDSAMYFCASSVGGQGIYGYTFGSGTRLTVV.